This T cell receptor beta chain was sequenced in a study of OX40 agonist ivuxolimab in advanced cancers. There are 14 residues in the CDR3. Measured with immunoSEQ multiplex PCR; TCRdb has only the in-frame clones, and not every one. The sample shows more than 55,000 clones, around 85% of them seen only once. The TCR originated in an adult with an advanced solid tumor such as melanoma, head and neck, liver or kidney cancer. The genes are TRBV21-1 and TRBJ2-2; the table's D gene call, TRBD1, was not cross checked with the DNA. TRBV21-1 is deemed a pseudogene. The sequences come from CD4+ or CD8+ T cells sorted from blood, collected in a trial of the OX40 agonist ivuxolimab. CDR3 coding DNA: TGTGCCAGCAGCAGGACAGGGAACACCGGGGAGCTGTTTTTT. It is translated as CASSRTGNTGELFF.